The source of this TCR beta chain is a study of cytomegalovirus exposure and HLA in healthy donors. This CDR3 is 16 amino acids long. V gave up 5 bases and J gave up 6 bases; unmatched junction bases: 13. CDR1 is SGHTA and CDR2 is FQGTGA in the germline V gene. PCR involved 60 Vbeta and 13 Jbeta primers. Assay: immunoSEQ multiplex PCR; the TCRdb copy retains only in-frame clones and omits some. The data show approximately 130,000 clones, 65% to 80% seen once. The receptor was isolated from a middle-aged woman in good health and CMV-seropositive. The rearrangement joins TRBV7-3 to TRBJ2-3; 8 nucleotides align to TRBD2. Source material: PBMCs. The DNA of the CDR3 is TGTGCCAGCAGCCCAAGGGGAGCGGGAGTGAGGGATACGCAGTATTTT. This translates into CASSPRGAGVRDTQYF.